The 21 T cell receptor beta chains below all came from one sample that was sequenced in a study of PD-1 blockade in classical Hodgkin lymphoma. Sequencing was performed with immunoSEQ multiplex PCR; in TCRdb, only in-frame clones are kept and a portion is missing. The sample has 75,000 to 100,000 clones, about four fifths seen once. Every patient relapsed after autologous stem cell transplantation, and brentuximab vedotin exposure varied. The sample was peripheral blood mononuclear cells (PBMCs), taken before the second cycle of nivolumab. The receptor source for this set is a human donor with classical Hodgkin lymphoma.

V and J are TRBV14 and TRBJ2-2, with D hard to call. Trimming left V 4 bases short and J 6 bases short, with 9 bases between. CDR3 length: 13 residues. Per the germline V gene, CDR1 is SGHDN and CDR2 is FVKESK. The CDR3 DNA reads as TGTGCCAGCAGCCTAAAGCTTTCCGGGGAGCTGTTTTTT. Amino acid sequence: CASSLKLSGELFF.

The chain uses TRBV7-8 and TRBJ1-1, with D possibly being TRBD1 (5 bases). The germline V gene has CDR1 SGHVS and CDR2 FQNEAQ. V lost 3 bases and J 1 base, leaving 15 bases between the germline ends. The CDR3 is 16 residues long. This CDR3 reads CASSLWGGIGNTEAFF. The DNA for the CDR3 is TGTGCCAGCAGCTTGTGGGGGGGGATCGGGAACACTGAAGCTTTCTTT.

J is TRBJ2-7 and V is TRBV5-1; D gene ambiguous. CDR1 SGHRS and CDR2 YFSETQ come from the germline V gene. The CDR3 runs to 12 residues. V lost 1 base, J lost 4 bases, and 6 bases lay in between. The CDR3, as DNA: TGCGCCAGCAGCTTGACGAGATACGAGCAGTACTTC. Translated, it gives CASSLTRYEQYF. Combining the CDR3 with reference TRBV5-1 and TRBJ2-7 gives the whole variable domain KAGVTQTPRYLIKTRGQQVTLSCSPISGHRSVSWYQQTPGQGLQFLFEYFSETQRNKGNFPGRFSGRQFSNSRSEMNVSTLELGDSALYLCASSLTRYEQYFGPGTRLTVT.

The rearrangement uses TRBV11-2 and TRBJ1-5; the D is unclear. The CDR3 runs to 15 residues. Germline CDR1 and CDR2: SGHAT and FQNNGV. V dropped 4 bases and J dropped 3 bases, with 13 bases sitting between them. This CDR3 is CASSSAPDSNQPQHF. Written as DNA, the CDR3 is TGTGCCAGCAGCTCAGCCCCGGATTCCAATCAGCCCCAGCATTTT.

This chain joins TRBV28 and TRBJ2-2, with D perhaps matching TRBD2 (6 bases). V lost 5 bases and J 5 bases, leaving 12 bases between the germline ends. The germline gives CDR1 MDHEN, CDR2 SYDVKM. The CDR3 is 14 residues long. CDR3 sequence: CASSPPGRTGELFF. CDR3 DNA sequence: TGTGCCAGCAGTCCACCTGGGAGGACCGGGGAGCTGTTTTTT. The full variable domain, in which reference TRBV28 and TRBJ2-2 provide the parts outside the CDR3, is DVKVTQSSRYLVKRTGEKVFLECVQDMDHENMFWYRQDPGLGLRLIYFSYDVKMKEKGDIPEGYSVSREKKERFSLILESASTNQTSMYLCASSPPGRTGELFFGEGSRLTVL.

CDR3 sequence (DNA): TGTGCCAGCAGCAGTACAGCGGGAGAGTCGCCAGAGACCCAGTACTTC. Translation gives CASSSTAGESPETQYF. V and J are TRBV11-2 and TRBJ2-5; 8 bases are shared with TRBD2. Per germline, CDR1 SGHAT and CDR2 FQNNGV. There are 16 residues in the CDR3. Trimming took 5 bases from V and 4 from J; bases not matched to a gene: 12.

This chain uses TRBV5-1 with TRBJ2-7, with D perhaps matching TRBD2 (6 bases). V lost 3 bases and J lost 0, with 10 bases in between. The CDR3 loop spans 14 amino acids. Germline V CDR1 and CDR2: SGHRS, YFSETQ. The CDR3 spells CASSWGLPSYEQYF. CDR3 nucleotides: TGCGCCAGCAGCTGGGGACTCCCCTCCTACGAGCAGTACTTC.

V is TRBV9 and J is TRBJ1-1; D is possibly TRBD1 (6 bases). CDR3 size: 15 residues. Between the trimmed V and J ends, which lost 6 bases and 4 bases, there was a span of 19 bases. Looked up from germline, CDR1 is SGDLS and CDR2 is YYNGEE. The CDR3 protein is CASTPGGGRSTEAFF. For the CDR3, the DNA is TGTGCCAGCACCCCCGGAGGGGGTAGGAGCACTGAAGCTTTCTTT.

This clone was detected only a few times. The J gene is TRBJ1-4, the V gene TRBV30, with 8 positions matching TRBD1. CDR3 size: 11 residues. Looked up from germline, CDR1 is GTSNPN and CDR2 is SVGIG (reference sequence). J lost 15 bases, V lost 2 bases, and 5 bases had no gene match. For the CDR3, the DNA is TGTGCCTGGAGTCTTGACAGGGGAATGTTTTTT. This translates into CAWSLDRGMFF.

This rearrangement joins TRBV5-1 to TRBJ1-1; D is unclear. The CDR3 length is 14 residues. Germline V gene lookup returns CDR1 SGHRS and CDR2 YFSETQ. V lost 0 bases to trimming and J lost 3 bases, with 9 bases between them. CDR3 loop: CASSLAKGYTEAFF. In nucleotides, the CDR3 is TGCGCCAGCAGCTTGGCCAAGGGATACACTGAAGCTTTCTTT.

The chain joins TRBV28 to TRBJ1-5, with 12 bases matching TRBD1. The CDR3 is 16 residues long. V gave up 3 bases and J gave up 8 bases; unmatched junction bases: 8. The germline V gene encodes CDR1 MDHEN and CDR2 SYDVKM. Written as DNA, the CDR3 is TGTGCCAGCAGTTTTGGGGGACAGGGGGCGCGGGAGCCCCAGCATTTT. Amino acid sequence: CASSFGGQGAREPQHF.

The sample holds a few counts of this clone. The chain employs TRBV7-2 and TRBJ1-5, with unresolved D. The CDR3 totals 14 residues. The germline V gene has CDR1 SGHTA and CDR2 FQGNSA. V was clipped by 3 bases and J by 2 bases, with 8 bases between them. CDR3 residues: CASSFSAGNQPQHF. The DNA for the CDR3 is TGTGCCAGCAGCTTTTCTGCGGGCAATCAGCCCCAGCATTTT.

In DNA form, the CDR3 reads TGTGCCAGCAGTGAATTCAGCTCCTACGAGCAGTACTTC. It codes for CASSEFSSYEQYF. The chain has TRBV2 and TRBJ2-7; the D is unclear. V was trimmed by 2 bases and J by 0 bases, leaving 5 bases between them. The CDR3 has 13 residues. Germline V gene sequence: CDR1 SNHLY, CDR2 FYNNEI.

J is TRBJ1-2 and V is TRBV12-5; a weak D match, TRBD1 (5 bases). Per the germline V gene, CDR1 is LGHNT and CDR2 is FRNRAP. CDR3 length: 15 residues. V gave up 2 bases and J gave up 1 base, with 11 bases separating them. The CDR3 DNA reads TGTGCTAGTGGTTTGCCGATCGACAGTAACTATGGCTACACCTTC. It encodes CASGLPIDSNYGYTF.

This clone has only one observation. The CDR3 DNA reads as TGTGCCAGCAGCGCCGAAGGGACTAGCCCTAGGTACGAGCAGTACTTC. As protein: CASSAEGTSPRYEQYF. The rearrangement uses TRBV7-2 and TRBJ2-7; 9 positions match TRBD2. V lost 5 bases, J lost 4 bases, and 12 bases stayed unmatched. CDR3 length: 16 amino acids. Germline CDR1 reads SGHTA; CDR2 reads FQGNSA. The full variable domain, rest sourced from reference TRBV7-2 and TRBJ2-7, is GAGVSQSPSNKVTEKGKDVELRCDPISGHTALYWYRQSLGQGLEFLIYFQGNSAPDKSGLPSDRFSAERTGGSVSTLTIQRTQQEDSAVYLCASSAEGTSPRYEQYFGPGTRLTVT.

The V call is TRBV5-1, the J call TRBJ2-7; 11 positions match TRBD1. Looked up from germline, CDR1 is SGHRS and CDR2 is YFSETQ. Trimming cost V 2 bases and J 5 bases; bases outside gene matches: 3. The length of the CDR3 is 14 residues. CDR3 in amino acids: CASSFGTGGDEQYF. The DNA of the CDR3 is TGCGCCAGCAGCTTCGGGACAGGGGGGGACGAGCAGTACTTC.

This sequence joins TRBV4-2 and TRBJ2-1; a weak D match, TRBD2 (6 bases). Germline lookup yields CDR1 LGHNA and CDR2 YNFKEQ. The CDR3 contains 16 residues. V lost 3 bases and J 7 bases, leaving 19 bases between the germline ends. The CDR3 region is CASSQAGQPGGNEQFF. In DNA form, the CDR3 reads TGTGCCAGCAGCCAGGCGGGGCAACCCGGTGGAAATGAGCAGTTCTTC.

The rearrangement links TRBV5-1 to TRBJ1-2; tentative D call: TRBD1 (5 bases). The CDR3 contains 14 residues. Germline lookup yields CDR1 SGHRS and CDR2 YFSETQ. V lost 3 bases to trimming and J lost 5 bases, with 14 bases between them. CDR3 sequence: CASSSEGNPYGYTF. CDR3 sequence (DNA): TGCGCCAGCAGCTCTGAGGGGAACCCGTATGGCTACACCTTC. Drawing the rest from reference TRBV5-1 and TRBJ1-2, the complete variable domain is KAGVTQTPRYLIKTRGQQVTLSCSPISGHRSVSWYQQTPGQGLQFLFEYFSETQRNKGNFPGRFSGRQFSNSRSEMNVSTLELGDSALYLCASSSEGNPYGYTFGSGTRLTVV.

The chain joins TRBV30 to TRBJ1-1; no definite D call. Germline CDR1 GTSNPN, CDR2 SVGIG (reference sequence). With 3 bases removed from V and 6 bases from J, the gap between germline ends came to 11 bases. CDR3 length: 12 amino acids. As DNA, the CDR3 is TGTGCCTGGAGCCAAAATGGGGCTGAAGCTTTCTTT. Protein product: CAWSQNGAEAFF. The entire variable domain, with the rest obtained from reference TRBV30 and TRBJ1-1, is as follows: SQTIHQWPATLVQPVGSPLSLECTVEGTSNPNLYWYRQAAGRGLQLLFYSVGIGQISSEVPQNLSASRPQDRQFILSSKKLLLSDSGFYLCAWSQNGAEAFFGQGTRLTVV.

The V gene is TRBV5-1, the J gene TRBJ2-5, with D perhaps matching TRBD2 (5 bases). The J call is doubtful: the DNA matches TRBJ2-7 better. This CDR3 contains 13 residues. Germline CDR1 is SGHRS and CDR2 is YFSETQ. This CDR3 reads CASSLGLEGEQYF. DNA of the CDR3: TGCGCCAGCAGCTTGGGGCTAGAGGGCGAGCAGTACTTC.

The chain combines TRBV19 with TRBJ1-4; D gene unclear. Trimming stripped 3 bases from V and 5 bases from J, with 7 bases between. This CDR3 has 13 residues. Per the germline V gene, CDR1 is LNHDA and CDR2 is SQIVND (reference sequence). As DNA, the CDR3 is TGTGCCAGTAGTATTGTACGGAATGAAAAACTGTTTTTT. Translated: CASSIVRNEKLFF. Full variable domain (remainder filled in from reference TRBV19 and TRBJ1-4): DGGITQSPKYLFRKEGQNVTLSCEQNLNHDAMYWYRQDPGQGLRLIYYSQIVNDFQKGDIAEGYSVSREKKESFPLTVTSAQKNPTAFYLCASSIVRNEKLFFGSGTQLSVL.